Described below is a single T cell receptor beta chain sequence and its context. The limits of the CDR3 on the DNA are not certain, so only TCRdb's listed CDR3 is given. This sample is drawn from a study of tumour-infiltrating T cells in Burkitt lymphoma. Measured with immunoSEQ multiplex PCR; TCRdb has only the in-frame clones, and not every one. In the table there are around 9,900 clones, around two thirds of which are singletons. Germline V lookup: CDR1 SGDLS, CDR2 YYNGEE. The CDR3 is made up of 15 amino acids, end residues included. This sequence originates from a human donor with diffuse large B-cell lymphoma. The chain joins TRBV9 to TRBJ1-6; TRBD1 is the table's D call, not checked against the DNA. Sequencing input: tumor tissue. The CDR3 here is CASNSGQGDNSPLHF.